This T cell receptor beta chain stems from a study of T cell repertoires in cytomegalovirus infection. Looking at the study overall: Indications came from public TCR beta signatures; they pointed to CMV infection and to a matching HLA type.

This clonotype was seen a few times. Its antigen remains unknown. TCRdb ran MiXCR on the reads and lists one entry per CDR3 protein. The profile shows around 540,000 distinct CDR3 sequences, about 33% of them singletons. This CDR3 region has 15 residues. With V trimmed by 7 bases and J by 0 bases, 4 bases remained unmatched. Germline CDR1 and CDR2: MNHGY and SAAAGT. The chain has TRBV6-8 and TRBJ2-7; 12 bases map to TRBD2. The input for sequencing was cultured PBMCs, taken from culture after CMV antigen stimulation. This receptor was identified in a human donor in good health (CMV status not recorded). Some clones in this sample may be carry-over from other donors' samples. The CDR3 DNA follows: TGTGCCAGCACCTGGACTAGCGGGACCTCCTACGAGCAGTACTTC. It translates to CASTWTSGTSYEQYF.